The clone carrying this TCR beta chain was found a few times. The antigen is unknown. From the reads, TCRdb called clonotypes with MiXCR, one entry per CDR3 protein. The sample contains approximately 500,000 distinct CDR3 sequences, less than 30% of which appear only once. The data derive from a study of T cell repertoires in cytomegalovirus infection. General study results and limits: The study found HLA-C-restricted CMV-specific TCR beta clonotypes dominating the ex vivo response.

This TCR was sampled from a human donor in good health (CMV status not recorded). Some clones in this sample may be carry-over from other donors' samples. The sequenced material came from PBMCs.

The CDR3: CASSLRVWADTSRRSGANVLTF. CDR3 DNA: TGTGCCAGCAGTTTAAGGGTGTGGGCAGACACTAGTCGCAGATCTGGGGCCAACGTCCTGACTTTC. This chain joins TRBV27 and TRBJ2-6; D may be TRBD2 (5 bases). Germline CDR1 is MNHEY and CDR2 is SMNVEV (reference sequence). V lost 2 bases and J 1 base, leaving 27 bases between the germline ends. CDR3 length equals 22 residues.